Listed here are 2 T cell receptor beta chains from one sample, sequenced in a study of neurological immune-mediated disorders. TCRdb re-called the 5' RACE reads through MiXCR, storing one row per CDR3 protein. Here the sample spans roughly 80,000 distinct CDR3 sequences, 17% being singletons. Sequenced sample: PBMCs. The receptors come from a woman aged 40-49 years in good health.

This clonotype was observed many times. A junction boundary mismatches the germline segment, possibly from a read error. The chain carries TRBV28 and TRBJ2-1; the D is unclear. The CDR3 sequence is 13 residues long. Germline V gene lookup returns CDR1 MDHEN and CDR2 SYDVKM. CDR3 DNA sequence: TGTGCCACCAGTACCGATTCCTACAATGAGCAGTTCTTC. Amino acids: CATSTDSYNEQFF. The entire variable domain, with the rest obtained from reference TRBV28 and TRBJ2-1, is as follows: DVKVTQSSRYLVKRTGEKVFLECVQDMDHENMFWYRQDPGLGLRLIYFSYDVKMKEKGDIPEGYSVSREKKERFSLILESASTNQTSMYLCATSTDSYNEQFFGPGTRLTVL.

This clonotype was detected ten times or more. The V gene is TRBV5-1, the J gene TRBJ2-3, with D possibly TRBD1 on 5 matching bases. Looked up from germline, CDR1 is SGHRS and CDR2 is YFSETQ. Trimming stripped 1 base from V and 5 bases from J, with 8 bases between. This CDR3 contains 13 residues. CDR3 sequence (DNA): TGCGCCAGCAGCTTGCAGGGTGGAGATACGCAGTATTTT. This translates into CASSLQGGDTQYF.